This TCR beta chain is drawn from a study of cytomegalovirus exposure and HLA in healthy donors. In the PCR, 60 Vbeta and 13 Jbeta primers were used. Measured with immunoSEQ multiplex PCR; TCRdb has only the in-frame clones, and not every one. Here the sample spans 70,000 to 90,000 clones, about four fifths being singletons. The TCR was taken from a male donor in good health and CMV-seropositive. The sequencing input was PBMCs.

The CDR3 nucleotides are TGTGCCAGCAGTGAAGCGGAGACAGGGGTTGCGGAAAAACTGTTTTTT. The encoded protein is CASSEAETGVAEKLFF. V usage is TRBV6-1 and J usage is TRBJ1-4; 8 nucleotides align to TRBD1. The CDR3 loop spans 16 amino acids. The trim removed 0 bases at V and 8 bases at J, leaving 8 bases unmatched. Germline V gene sequence: CDR1 MNHNS, CDR2 SASEGT.